This entry lists 9 T cell receptor beta chains sequenced from one sample in a study of blood T cell repertoires in COVID-19 (TCRdb year 2020). Receptors were amplified or captured by the immunoSEQ multiplex PCR assay. TCRdb mirrors the immuneACCESS table, restricted to in-frame sequences. Some clones are absent from its copies; in checked studies, under half trace to an unresolved V gene, and the reason for the others is unknown. For this sample the table gives about 170,000 clones, of which about 80% were detected only once. Over 7.5% of the sample is held by the ten biggest clonotypes. Sequenced sample: peripheral blood. All receptors derive from a woman in her seventies with acute or convalescent COVID-19.

The J gene is TRBJ1-3, the V gene TRBV15, with D possibly being TRBD1 (6 bases). This CDR3 region has 18 residues. Per the germline V gene, CDR1 is LNHNV and CDR2 is YYDKDF (reference sequence). Trimming stripped 1 base from V and 1 base from J, with 17 bases between. CDR3 in amino acids: CATSRGFPGVSSGNTIYF. CDR3 coding DNA: TGTGCCACCAGCAGAGGGTTTCCAGGGGTTTCTTCTGGAAACACCATATATTTT.

A few counts support this clone. J is TRBJ1-5 and V is TRBV4-3; TRBD1 agrees at 7 bases. CDR3 length equals 15 residues. The V segment lost 0 bases and the J segment 7 bases; nucleotides outside the gene matches: 6. Germline lookup yields CDR1 LGHNA and CDR2 YSLEER. CDR3 nucleotides: TGCGCCAGCAGCCAAGATTGGACAGGCCACCAGCCCCAGCATTTT. The encoded protein is CASSQDWTGHQPQHF.

This chain joins TRBV28 and TRBJ1-5, with 7 bases lining up with TRBD1. Losses at the gene ends were 5 bases for V and 4 bases for J; bases not matched to a gene: 5. This CDR3 spans 14 amino acids. Germline loops: CDR1 MDHEN, CDR2 SYDVKM. CDR3 DNA: TGTGCCAGCAGTCAGGGGGACTTGAATCAGCCCCAGCATTTT. It codes for CASSQGDLNQPQHF.

This chain connects TRBV20-1 to TRBJ1-2; 9 bases are shared with TRBD1. Germline assignment: CDR1 DFQATT and CDR2 SNEGSKA (reference sequence). The CDR3 runs to 11 residues. The junction had 5 bases not matched to a gene; V was cut back by 7 bases and J by 8 bases. This CDR3 is CSEDRGSGYTF. The CDR3 DNA sequence: TGCAGTGAGGACAGGGGAAGCGGCTACACCTTC.

The gene calls are TRBV5-6 and TRBJ1-2; no clear D. Deletions cut 0 bases from V and 3 bases from J, with 12 bases between. Germline values: CDR1 SGHDT, CDR2 YYEEEE. The CDR3 loop spans 15 amino acids. In DNA form, the CDR3 reads TGTGCCAGCAGCTTGGCAGGCAGGTCCGACTATGGCTACACCTTC. Residues: CASSLAGRSDYGYTF.

This chain joins TRBV5-1 and TRBJ1-4; TRBD1 agrees at 7 bases. This CDR3 is 15 amino acids long. The V gene's germline CDR1 is SGHRS and CDR2 YFSETQ. The trim removed 5 bases at V and 6 bases at J, leaving 10 bases unmatched. The CDR3 coding sequence is TGCGCCAGCAGTCCAACGACAGGGAAACATGAAAAACTGTTTTTT. This encodes CASSPTTGKHEKLFF. Looking up the rest from reference TRBV5-1 and TRBJ1-4 gives the full variable domain: KAGVTQTPRYLIKTRGQQVTLSCSPISGHRSVSWYQQTPGQGLQFLFEYFSETQRNKGNFPGRFSGRQFSNSRSEMNVSTLELGDSALYLCASSPTTGKHEKLFFGSGTQLSVL.

The J gene is TRBJ1-2, the V gene TRBV6-6; tentatively, D is TRBD1 (6 bases). Germline CDR1 is MNHNY and CDR2 is SVGAGI (reference sequence). V lost 6 bases to trimming and J lost 4 bases, with 18 bases between them. This CDR3 has 15 amino acids. The CDR3 reads CASRIGGGDSYGYTF. CDR3 nucleotide sequence: TGTGCCAGCAGGATTGGGGGGGGCGACAGCTATGGCTACACCTTC.

Within the sample, this clone is large. The chain recombines TRBV5-6 with TRBJ1-2, with TRBD1 matching 7 bases. The CDR3 covers 13 residues. After removal of 5 bases from V and 3 bases from J, the junction contained 4 bases not matched to a gene. CDR1 is SGHDT and CDR2 is YYEEEE in the germline V gene. The CDR3 sequence: CASRLRGDYGYTF. CDR3 bases: TGTGCCAGCAGGCTCAGGGGGGACTATGGCTACACCTTC.

The CDR3 coding sequence is TGTGCCAGCAGCCTATCGTTTAGCGGGGACTACGAGCAGTACTTC. Its translation is CASSLSFSGDYEQYF. V usage is TRBV3-1 (or the pseudogene TRBV3-2) and J usage is TRBJ2-7; 8 bases match TRBD2. The CDR3 is 15 residues long. Germline values: CDR1 LGHDT, CDR2 YNNKEL (reference sequence). J lost 3 bases, V lost 4 bases, and 8 bases had no gene match.